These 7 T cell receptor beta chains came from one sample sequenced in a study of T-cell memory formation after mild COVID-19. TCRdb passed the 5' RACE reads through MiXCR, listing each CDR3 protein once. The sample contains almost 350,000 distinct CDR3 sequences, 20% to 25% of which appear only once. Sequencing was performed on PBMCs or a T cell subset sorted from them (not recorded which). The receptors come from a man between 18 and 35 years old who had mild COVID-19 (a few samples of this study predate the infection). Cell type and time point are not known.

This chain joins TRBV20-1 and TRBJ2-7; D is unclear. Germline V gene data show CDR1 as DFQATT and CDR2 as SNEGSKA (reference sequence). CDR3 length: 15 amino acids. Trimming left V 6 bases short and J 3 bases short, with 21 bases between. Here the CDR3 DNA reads TGCAGTGCCCTCATGGAACATGGGCAATTCTACGAGCAGTACTTC. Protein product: CSALMEHGQFYEQYF.

CDR3 nucleotides: TGTGCCAGCAGCTTAGACGATCCGGGACAGAGGGGAGCTTTCTTT. As protein: CASSLDDPGQRGAFF. The rearrangement uses TRBV7-9 and TRBJ1-1, with 7 bases lining up with TRBD1. The V gene's germline CDR1 is SEHNR and CDR2 FQNEAQ (reference sequence). The CDR3 consists of 15 residues. The V and J ends lost 1 base and 10 bases, in that order; junction bases with no gene match: 12.

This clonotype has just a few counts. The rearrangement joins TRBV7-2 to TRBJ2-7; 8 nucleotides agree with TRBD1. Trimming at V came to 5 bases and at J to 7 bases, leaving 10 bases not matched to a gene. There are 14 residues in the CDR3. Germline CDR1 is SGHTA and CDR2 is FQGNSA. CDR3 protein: CASSVTTGAREQYV. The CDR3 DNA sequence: TGTGCCAGCAGCGTTACGACAGGGGCGAGGGAGCAGTACGTC.

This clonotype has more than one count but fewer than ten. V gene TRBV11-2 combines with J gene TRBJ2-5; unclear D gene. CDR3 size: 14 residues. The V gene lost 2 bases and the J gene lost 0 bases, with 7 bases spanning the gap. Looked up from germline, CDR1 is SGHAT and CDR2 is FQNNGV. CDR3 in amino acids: CASSLNGNQETQYF. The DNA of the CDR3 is TGTGCCAGCAGCTTAAACGGAAACCAAGAGACCCAGTACTTC.

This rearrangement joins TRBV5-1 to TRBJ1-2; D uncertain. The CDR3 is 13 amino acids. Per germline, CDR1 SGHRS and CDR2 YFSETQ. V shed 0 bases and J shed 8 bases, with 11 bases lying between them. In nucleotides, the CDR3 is TGCGCCAGCAGCTTGGGTGGAGGGTCCGGCTACACCTTC. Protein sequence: CASSLGGGSGYTF.

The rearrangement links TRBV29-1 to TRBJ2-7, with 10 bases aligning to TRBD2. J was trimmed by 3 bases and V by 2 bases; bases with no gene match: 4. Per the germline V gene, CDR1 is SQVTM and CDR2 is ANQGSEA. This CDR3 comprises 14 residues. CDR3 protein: CSVEFPSGGYEQYF. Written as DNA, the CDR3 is TGCAGCGTTGAATTTCCTAGCGGGGGCTACGAGCAGTACTTC.

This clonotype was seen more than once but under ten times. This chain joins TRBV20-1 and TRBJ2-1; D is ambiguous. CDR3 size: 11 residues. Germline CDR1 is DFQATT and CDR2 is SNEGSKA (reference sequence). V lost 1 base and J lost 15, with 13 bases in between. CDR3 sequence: CSARVVTHRFF. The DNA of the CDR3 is TGCAGTGCTAGAGTTGTTACCCACCGGTTCTTC.